This T cell receptor (beta chain) was obtained from a study of T cell repertoires in cytomegalovirus infection. Trimming stripped 2 bases from V and 0 bases from J, with 10 bases between. CDR3 length: 15 amino acids. CDR1 is MNHNY, CDR2 SVGAGI, per germline (reference sequence). This clonotype was counted only a few times. Its specificity is unknown. TCRdb redid the calling of the reads with MiXCR, one entry per CDR3 protein. The top ten hold approximately 12% of the sample, which has a few hundred thousand distinct CDR3 sequences, around a third seen once. This chain joins TRBV6-6 and TRBJ1-2; D perhaps matches TRBD1 (6 bases). The sample in question was cultured PBMCs, obtained from culture after CMV antigen stimulation. This TCR derives from a human donor in good health (CMV status not recorded). Some clones in this sample may be carry-over from other donors' samples. In nucleotides, the CDR3 is TGTGCCAGCAGTTACGGGGACAACCCTAACTATGGCTACACCTTC. Translating gives CASSYGDNPNYGYTF.